A selection of T cell receptor beta chains follows, all from one sample in a study of T cell responses to AZD1222 COVID-19 vaccine. TCRdb's copy holds only in-frame clones and misses some; the assay was immunoSEQ multiplex PCR. This sample has 89,000 or so clones, with 88% found just once. The material sequenced was peripheral blood, taken on day 0 of AZD1222 vaccination. These TCRs come from an adult in good health. Each CDR3 is given with its conserved first and last residue. Fields, in order: V gene, D gene, J gene, clone size, CDR3 DNA, CDR3 protein. A D gene is named only where the DNA matches it firmly. Part of the rows lack a size; the others show once, few, many or a class for expanded clones.

V: TRBV5-6
D: TRBD1
J: TRBJ1-5
size: .
DNA: TGTGCCAGCAGCACGGGACAGTTCAATCAGCCCCAGCATTTT
CDR3: CASSTGQFNQPQHF

V: TRBV6-5
D: TRBD1
J: TRBJ1-4
size: .
DNA: TGTGCCAGCAGTCCACGACAGGGAAGGGAAAAACTGTTTTTT
CDR3: CASSPRQGREKLFF

V: TRBV28
D: .
J: TRBJ2-1
size: .
DNA: TGTGCCAGCAGTTTTAGCAGGGTGGGTATCAATGAGCAGTTCTTC
CDR3: CASSFSRVGINEQFF

V: TRBV7-8
D: TRBD2
J: TRBJ2-7
size: .
DNA: TGTGCCAGCAGCTACAGACCGGGACTAGCGGGAGCCGGTTCCTACGAGCAGTACTTC
CDR3: CASSYRPGLAGAGSYEQYF

V: TRBV18
D: TRBD1
J: TRBJ1-2
size: .
DNA: TGTGCCAGCTCACCAGCGAAGGGGGCGGCTTCTAACTATGGCTACACCTTC
CDR3: CASSPAKGAASNYGYTF

V: TRBV7-3
D: .
J: TRBJ1-5
size: .
DNA: TGTGCCAGCAGCTTAAGTTACAATCAGCCCCAGCATTTT
CDR3: CASSLSYNQPQHF

V: TRBV19
D: .
J: TRBJ1-1
size: .
DNA: TGTGCCAGTAGCCCGCCCCGTATGAACACTGAAGCTTTCTTT
CDR3: CASSPPRMNTEAFF

V: TRBV18
D: .
J: TRBJ2-1
size: .
DNA: TGTGCCAGCTCACCACAGGGTAGGAATGAGCAGTTCTTC
CDR3: CASSPQGRNEQFF

V: TRBV2
D: .
J: TRBJ1-6
size: few
DNA: TGTGCCAGCAGCAGGAGGGGGGGTCGTACTTCACCCCTCCACTTT
CDR3: CASSRRGGRTSPLHF

V: TRBV19
D: TRBD2
J: TRBJ2-1
size: .
DNA: TGTGCCAGTAGTATGGGACTAGCGGGAGCTGAGCAGTTCTTC
CDR3: CASSMGLAGAEQFF

V: TRBV5-1
D: TRBD2
J: TRBJ2-1
size: .
DNA: TGCGCCAGCAGCTTGGAAGGGACTAGGGTCTACAATGAGCAGTTCTTC
CDR3: CASSLEGTRVYNEQFF

V: TRBV19
D: .
J: TRBJ1-4
size: .
DNA: TGTGCCAGTACCAATGGGGGGACTAATGAAAAACTGTTTTTT
CDR3: CASTNGGTNEKLFF

V: TRBV2
D: TRBD1
J: TRBJ1-1
size: .
DNA: TGTGCCACCCTGGGACAGGCGAACACTGAAGCTTTCTTT
CDR3: CATLGQANTEAFF

V: TRBV6-1
D: .
J: TRBJ1-1
size: .
DNA: TGTGCCAGCAGTGAACCAGGGTTGGACACTGAAGCTTTCTTT
CDR3: CASSEPGLDTEAFF

V: TRBV6-5
D: TRBD1
J: TRBJ1-1
size: few
DNA: TGTGCCAGCAGTTTGGGACAGTCGAACACTGAAGCTTTCTTT
CDR3: CASSLGQSNTEAFF

V: TRBV5-4
D: .
J: TRBJ2-7
size: .
DNA: TGTGCCAGCAGCGAACCGGACGGGAACTCCTACGAGCAGTACTTC
CDR3: CASSEPDGNSYEQYF

V: TRBV28
D: .
J: TRBJ1-1
size: .
DNA: TGTGCCAGCAGTTTTCGGCTTCCACCAGAAGCTTTCTTT
CDR3: CASSFRLPPEAFF

V: TRBV7-9
D: TRBD2
J: TRBJ2-1
size: .
DNA: TGTGCCAAGACTAGCGGTGACAATGAGCAGTTCTTC
CDR3: CAKTSGDNEQFF

V: TRBV7-9
D: TRBD1
J: TRBJ2-1
size: .
DNA: TGTGCCAGCAGCCGACAGGGGGCAGCCTACAATGAGCAGTTCTTC
CDR3: CASSRQGAAYNEQFF

V: TRBV28
D: .
J: TRBJ2-1
size: few
DNA: TGTGCCAGCAGCCCCCGTATCGCACCCAATGAGCAGTTCTTC
CDR3: CASSPRIAPNEQFF

V: TRBV12-2
D: .
J: TRBJ2-3
size: .
DNA: TGTGCAAGTCGCTTGAGAAAAACTGGGACTAGCGGGAGCAATGGCACAGATACGCAGTATTTT
CDR3: CASRLRKTGTSGSNGTDTQYF

V: TRBV3-1/TRBV3-2
D: .
J: TRBJ2-1
size: .
DNA: TGTGCCAGCAGCCGCCACCCTAGTGGCAATGAGCAGTTCTTC
CDR3: CASSRHPSGNEQFF

V: TRBV10-3
D: TRBD1
J: TRBJ2-1
size: .
DNA: TGTGCCTCTCAGGGGGCAAACAATGAGCAGTTCTTC
CDR3: CASQGANNEQFF

V: TRBV7-9
D: TRBD2
J: TRBJ2-7
size: .
DNA: TGTGCCAGCAGCATACTAGCGGAGGCCTACGAGCAGTACTTC
CDR3: CASSILAEAYEQYF